These 7 T cell receptor beta chains were all obtained from the same sample, sequenced in a study of T cell repertoires in cytomegalovirus infection. Via MiXCR, TCRdb re-called the reads, giving one row per CDR3 protein. The sample yields about 450,000 distinct CDR3 sequences, approximately 30% seen once. Sequencing was carried out using PBMCs. The receptors here all came from a human donor in good health (CMV status not recorded). Some clones in this sample may be carry-over from other donors' samples.

This clonotype has more than one count but fewer than ten. The CDR3 DNA reads TGTGCCAGCAGTTCCGGGACAGGGGGCGCGGGCACTGAAGCTTTCTTT. It translates to CASSSGTGGAGTEAFF. The rearrangement joins TRBV9 to TRBJ1-1; TRBD1 agrees at 12 bases. Germline lookup yields CDR1 SGDLS and CDR2 YYNGEE. This CDR3 is 16 amino acids long. The V gene end was trimmed by 5 bases and the J gene end by 4 bases; junction bases not matched to a gene: 9.

The rearrangement uses TRBV2 and TRBJ1-1; 7 bases are a match to TRBD1. Trimming cost V 10 bases and J 5 bases; bases outside gene matches: 10. CDR3 length: 13 amino acids. Germline assignment: CDR1 SNHLY and CDR2 FYNNEI. The chain's CDR3 is CATLSSGGTEAFF. The CDR3 coding sequence is TGTGCCACCCTATCGTCAGGGGGTACTGAAGCTTTCTTT.

The chain joins TRBV5-1 to TRBJ2-1; 7 bases line up with TRBD2. J gave up 9 bases and V 4 bases, and 7 bases lay outside the gene matches. CDR1 SGHRS and CDR2 YFSETQ come from the germline V gene. The length of the CDR3 is 13 residues. The CDR3 spells CASSLSGLGEQFF. CDR3 in DNA: TGCGCCAGCAGCCTTAGCGGGTTAGGTGAGCAGTTCTTC.

This clonotype has a count of ten or more. The chain couples TRBV7-8 to TRBJ2-7; tentatively, D is TRBD1 (6 bases). Trimming removed 5 bases at V and 3 bases at J, with 23 bases between. The CDR3 is 17 residues long. Germline loops: CDR1 SGHVS, CDR2 FQNEAQ. The CDR3 spells CASSQKAVRDTYYEQYF. CDR3 nucleotides: TGTGCCAGCAGCCAGAAGGCGGTTCGGGACACCTACTACGAGCAGTACTTC.

This clonotype has at least ten counts. J is TRBJ2-5 and V is TRBV7-2; D is unclear. CDR1 is SGHTA, CDR2 FQGNSA, per germline. Trimming took 1 base from V and 5 from J, leaving 11 bases between them. CDR3 length: 14 residues. CDR3 region: CASSLGGLGETQYF. CDR3 nucleotides: TGTGCCAGCAGCTTAGGCGGCTTGGGGGAGACCCAGTACTTC.

This clonotype occurred a few times. This chain uses TRBV2 with TRBJ2-7; D may be TRBD2 (5 bases). V was pared by 8 bases and J by 2 bases, with 10 bases between. Germline V gives CDR1 SNHLY, CDR2 FYNNEI. CDR3 length: 12 residues. In DNA, the CDR3 is TGTGCCAGCCGCGCGGGCACCTACGAGCAGTACTTC. It is translated as CASRAGTYEQYF.

J is TRBJ2-2 and V is TRBV24-1; 8 bases agree with TRBD1. The germline V gene has CDR1 KGHDR and CDR2 SFDVKD. The CDR3 length is 16 residues. V dropped 3 bases and J dropped 5; count of bases not matched to a gene: 7. The CDR3 loop is CATSDPLNRGTGELFF. The CDR3 DNA reads as TGTGCCACCAGTGATCCCCTTAACAGGGGGACCGGGGAGCTGTTTTTT.